These 30 T cell receptor beta chains came from one sample sequenced in a study of cytomegalovirus exposure and HLA in healthy donors. The primer mix had 60 Vbeta and 13 Jbeta primers. Clones were sequenced by immunoSEQ multiplex PCR, and TCRdb holds only the in-frame ones, with some missing. The data show about 150,000 clones, 84% seen once. Material: PBMCs. All receptors derive from a man aged 50 to 60 in good health and CMV-seropositive.

The V call is TRBV7-9, the J call TRBJ2-1; TRBD2 agrees at 16 bases. This CDR3 has 15 residues. The trim removed 3 bases at V and 8 bases at J, leaving 1 base unmatched. CDR1 SEHNR and CDR2 FQNEAQ come from the germline V gene (reference sequence). This CDR3 is CASSLGLAGGHEQFF. For the CDR3, the DNA is TGTGCCAGCAGCTTGGGACTAGCGGGGGGGCATGAGCAGTTCTTC.

There are a few counts of this clone. The V gene is TRBV10-2, the J gene TRBJ1-3; D might be TRBD1 (5 bases). V dropped 2 bases and J dropped 13 bases, with 12 bases sitting between them. CDR1 and CDR2 (germline): WSHSY, SAAADI. The CDR3 has 12 residues. Here the CDR3 reads CASSEAAGGIYF. The CDR3 DNA is TGCGCCAGCAGTGAGGCCGCGGGGGGTATATATTTT.

The chain uses TRBV5-1 and TRBJ2-7, with 12 nucleotides matching TRBD2. The junction had 6 bases not matched to a gene; V was cut back by 0 bases and J by 5 bases. The CDR3 spans 16 residues. Germline V gene lookup returns CDR1 SGHRS and CDR2 YFSETQ. CDR3 in amino acids: CASSLVLAGGPDEQYV. The CDR3 coding sequence is TGCGCCAGCAGCTTGGTTCTAGCGGGAGGGCCGGACGAGCAGTACGTC.

The chain is built from TRBV19 and TRBJ2-5; unclear D gene. The end of the DNA aligns better with TRBJ2-7, so the J call may be wrong. The CDR3 extends over 14 amino acids. Germline V CDR1 and CDR2: LNHDA, SQIVND (reference sequence). The CDR3 DNA follows: TGTGCCAGTACCCCGGTCCCAGGTTCCTACGAGCAGTACTTC. The encoded protein is CASTPVPGSYEQYF.

The chain couples TRBV4-1 to TRBJ1-2; tentative D call: TRBD1 (5 bases). The CDR3 extends over 14 amino acids. CDR1 MGHRA and CDR2 YSYEKL come from the germline V gene. V gave up 1 base and J gave up 7 bases, with 13 bases separating them. The CDR3 coding sequence is TGCGCCAGCAGCCAAGCCCCGGACACCCGTGGCTACACCTTC. Amino acid sequence: CASSQAPDTRGYTF.

CDR3 sequence (DNA): TGTGCCTGGAGTGTACTGGGACTAGCGGGGTACAATGAGCAGTTCTTC. Encoded protein: CAWSVLGLAGYNEQFF. This sequence joins TRBV30 and TRBJ2-1; 13 positions match TRBD2. V shed 0 bases, J shed 4 bases, and the junction held 3 bases outside the gene matches. This CDR3 comprises 16 residues. Germline CDR1 and CDR2: GTSNPN and SVGIG (reference sequence).

The J gene is TRBJ2-1, the V gene TRBV13, with TRBD2 identical over 9 bases. V shed 0 bases and J 3 bases; nucleotides not matched to a gene: 0. There are 15 residues in the CDR3. Germline V gene data show CDR1 as PRHDT and CDR2 as FYEKMQ (reference sequence). The CDR3 loop is CASSLGTSGYNEQFF. CDR3 coding DNA: TGTGCCAGCAGCTTAGGGACTAGCGGCTACAATGAGCAGTTCTTC.

This chain uses TRBV7-9 with TRBJ1-2; TRBD1 might be the D (5 bases). V was clipped by 0 bases and J by 2 bases, with 22 bases between them. Germline CDR1 and CDR2: SEHNR and FQNEAQ (reference sequence). The CDR3 extends over 19 amino acids. The CDR3 is CASSLALKGKGPSNYGYTF. CDR3 DNA: TGTGCCAGCAGCTTAGCGCTTAAGGGAAAGGGGCCTTCAAACTATGGCTACACCTTC.

The V gene is TRBV6-5, the J gene TRBJ1-3, with D uncertain. The germline V gene encodes CDR1 MNHEY and CDR2 SVGAGI. The CDR3 contains 15 residues. Trimming shortened V by 2 bases and J by 0 bases, and 8 bases separated the two germline ends. CDR3 in DNA: TGTGCCAGCAGTTACGGCGGCTACTCTGGAAACACCATATATTTT. Its translation is CASSYGGYSGNTIYF.

This clone has only a few counts. The chain recombines TRBV4-1 with TRBJ2-7; TRBD1 agrees at 8 bases. CDR1 and CDR2 (germline): MGHRA, YSYEKL. CDR3 length equals 13 residues. After removal of 4 bases from V and 3 bases from J, the junction contained 2 bases not matched to a gene. DNA for the CDR3: TGCGCCAGCAGCCTGGACAGGGTCTACGAGCAGTACTTC. It translates to CASSLDRVYEQYF.

The chain combines TRBV5-1 with TRBJ1-2; a weak D match, TRBD1 (6 bases). The CDR3 extends over 17 amino acids. Germline values: CDR1 SGHRS, CDR2 YFSETQ. Trimming removed 1 base at V and 3 bases at J, with 19 bases between. The CDR3 DNA is TGCGCCAGCAGCTTGTCAACAGGGTCCCAACTTCACTATGGCTACACCTTC. Amino acid sequence: CASSLSTGSQLHYGYTF.

This clone was seen a few times. The chain carries TRBV5-1 and TRBJ2-7; 7 bases are shared with TRBD1. The V and J ends lost 4 bases and 2 bases, in that order; junction bases with no gene match: 3. Germline-derived CDR1 and CDR2 are SGHRS and YFSETQ. The CDR3 extends over 13 amino acids. The DNA of the CDR3 is TGCGCCAGCAGCCCTGGGACAGCCTACGAGCAGTACTTC. It specifies CASSPGTAYEQYF.

The genes are TRBV5-1 and TRBJ1-3; 9 bases fit TRBD1. The germline CDR1 and CDR2 sequences are SGHRS and YFSETQ. J was trimmed by 2 bases and V by 1 base; bases with no gene match: 4. This CDR3 region has 16 residues. In DNA form, the CDR3 reads TGCGCCAGCAGCTTGCGGGACAGGGATCCTGGAAACACCATATATTTT. Protein: CASSLRDRDPGNTIYF. The whole variable domain, remainder taken from reference TRBV5-1 and TRBJ1-3, is KAGVTQTPRYLIKTRGQQVTLSCSPISGHRSVSWYQQTPGQGLQFLFEYFSETQRNKGNFPGRFSGRQFSNSRSEMNVSTLELGDSALYLCASSLRDRDPGNTIYFGEGSWLTVV.

The chain links TRBV5-1 to TRBJ2-1; 9 bases agree with TRBD1. After removal of 8 bases from V and 0 bases from J, the junction contained 6 bases not matched to a gene. Germline V gene data show CDR1 as SGHRS and CDR2 as YFSETQ. This CDR3 has 15 amino acids. For the CDR3, the DNA is TGCGCCAGTCGGACAGGGGTCTTCTCCTACAATGAGCAGTTCTTC. Protein sequence: CASRTGVFSYNEQFF.

A word on this clone: The sample has other DNA sequences that encode this CDR3 too. The chain combines TRBV6-4 with TRBJ2-5; 7 nucleotides match TRBD2. Germline V gene lookup returns CDR1 MRHNA and CDR2 SNTAGT. V shed 5 bases, J shed 7 bases, and the junction held 10 bases outside the gene matches. The CDR3 spans 14 residues. The CDR3 loop reads CASSTGLPGSTQYF. The CDR3 DNA follows: TGTGCCAGCAGTACGGGACTACCAGGTTCGACCCAGTACTTC.

The rearrangement uses TRBV2 and TRBJ1-2; a weak D match, TRBD1 (6 bases). Germline-derived CDR1 and CDR2 are SNHLY and FYNNEI. Trimming removed 2 bases at V and 4 bases at J, with 14 bases between. The CDR3 extends over 15 amino acids. In nucleotides, the CDR3 is TGTGCCAGCAGTGAACAGGGGCTCGTGGGCTATGGCTACACCTTC. This encodes CASSEQGLVGYGYTF.

The rearrangement links TRBV6-1 to TRBJ1-5; possibly TRBD1 for D (5 bases). The germline gives CDR1 MNHNS, CDR2 SASEGT. V dropped 0 bases and J dropped 5 bases, with 11 bases sitting between them. The CDR3 spans 15 residues. The CDR3 DNA follows: TGTGCCAGCAGTGAAGCTTGGATAGGGGATCAGCCCCAGCATTTT. Translating gives CASSEAWIGDQPQHF.

The rearrangement joins TRBV15 to TRBJ2-1; the match to TRBD2 covers 9 bases. The V gene's germline CDR1 is LNHNV and CDR2 YYDKDF (reference sequence). J was trimmed by 2 bases and V by 4 bases; bases with no gene match: 12. This CDR3 is 18 amino acids long. Here the CDR3 reads CATSTPGLARGAYNEQFF. CDR3 DNA: TGTGCCACCAGCACTCCCGGACTAGCGCGAGGGGCCTACAATGAGCAGTTCTTC.

The chain uses TRBV18 and TRBJ2-3; TRBD2 aligns across 8 bases. CDR3 length: 16 amino acids. Losses at the gene ends were 3 bases for V and 2 bases for J; bases not matched to a gene: 7. Germline V lookup: CDR1 KGHSH, CDR2 LQKENI. The CDR3 loop is CASSPQAAGDTDTQYF. The CDR3, as DNA: TGTGCCAGCTCACCTCAAGCAGCGGGAGACACAGATACGCAGTATTTT.

This clone was seen a single time. V is TRBV9 and J is TRBJ2-1; D gene uncertain. CDR1 is SGDLS, CDR2 YYNGEE, per germline. V was clipped by 0 bases and J by 15 bases, with 16 bases between them. CDR3 length: 13 amino acids. This CDR3 is CASSVAVTGPRFF. For the CDR3, the DNA is TGTGCCAGCAGCGTAGCTGTTACGGGTCCAAGGTTCTTC.

This chain joins TRBV5-8 and TRBJ1-1; 7 positions agree with TRBD1. Trimming cost V 2 bases and J 0 bases; bases outside gene matches: 7. The CDR3 length is 16 residues. CDR1 SGHTS and CDR2 YDEGEE come from the germline V gene. This CDR3 is CASSFSGTAMNTEAFF. For the CDR3, the DNA is TGTGCCAGCAGCTTCAGTGGGACAGCTATGAACACTGAAGCTTTCTTT.

The chain is built from TRBV11-3 and TRBJ2-1; D gene ambiguous. CDR3 length equals 17 residues. Germline V gene data show CDR1 as SGHNT and CDR2 as YENEEA. With 4 bases removed from V and 8 bases from J, the gap between germline ends came to 24 bases. CDR3 DNA: TGTGCCAGCAGCTCCCAAAAATTGAGTAGCTCTATGGATGAGCAGTTCTTC. As protein: CASSSQKLSSSMDEQFF.

This clone showed up just once. V gene TRBV6-5 combines with J gene TRBJ1-1; 7 bases fit TRBD1. This CDR3 has 13 residues. The ends lost 6 bases at V and 8 bases at J; junction bases unmatched: 9. From germline, CDR1 is MNHEY and CDR2 SVGAGI. The CDR3 reads CASSPRGTPEAFF. CDR3 bases: TGTGCCAGCAGCCCCAGGGGGACCCCGGAAGCTTTCTTT.

The chain couples TRBV5-4 to TRBJ1-2; possible D gene TRBD1, 6 bases. V was clipped by 0 bases and J by 7 bases, with 10 bases between them. The CDR3 extends over 13 amino acids. Per the germline V gene, CDR1 is SGHNT and CDR2 is YYREEE (reference sequence). The CDR3 DNA sequence: TGTGCCAGCAGCTTGGGTGCAGGGGTTGGCTACACCTTC. This gives the protein CASSLGAGVGYTF.

This chain joins TRBV10-3 and TRBJ1-5; TRBD1 agrees at 7 bases. V was clipped by 5 bases and J by 4 bases; unmatched bases: 2. Germline lookup yields CDR1 ENHRY and CDR2 SYGVKD. The CDR3 contains 13 residues. CDR3 sequence reads: CAISIQGNQPQHF. CDR3 bases: TGTGCCATCAGTATACAGGGGAATCAGCCCCAGCATTTT.

CDR3 nucleotide sequence: TGTGCCAGTACGTCCCACCGCGGTCACTACGAGCAGTACTTC. This codes for CASTSHRGHYEQYF. The chain is built from TRBV19 and TRBJ2-7; D not certain. Trimming shortened V by 7 bases and J by 3 bases, and 16 bases separated the two germline ends. The CDR3 runs 14 residues. Germline CDR1 reads LNHDA; CDR2 reads SQIVND (reference sequence).

This rearrangement joins TRBV5-4 to TRBJ2-3; no firm D call. The germline CDR1 and CDR2 sequences are SGHNT and YYREEE (reference sequence). This CDR3 spans 15 amino acids. Trimming stripped 0 bases from V and 4 bases from J, with 12 bases between. The CDR3 DNA follows: TGTGCCAGCAGCTTGGGTAGTCTTTCGGCAGATACGCAGTATTTT. Amino acid sequence: CASSLGSLSADTQYF. The whole variable domain, remainder taken from reference TRBV5-4 and TRBJ2-3, is ETGVTQSPTHLIKTRGQQVTLRCSSQSGHNTVSWYQQALGQGPQFIFQYYREEENGRGNFPPRFSGLQFPNYSSELNVNALELDDSALYLCASSLGSLSADTQYFGPGTRLTVL.

The rearrangement joins TRBV5-5 to TRBJ1-2, with a tentative D call TRBD1 (6 bases). Germline values: CDR1 SGHKS, CDR2 YYEKEE (reference sequence). This CDR3 region has 14 residues. Trimming stripped 4 bases from V and 5 bases from J, with 15 bases between. In DNA form, the CDR3 reads TGTGCCAGCAGCGAACAGGGCGGGAGATATGGCTACACCTTC. Protein sequence: CASSEQGGRYGYTF.

V usage is TRBV6-1 and J usage is TRBJ2-2; TRBD2 matches at 10 bases. V was pared by 6 bases and J by 4 bases, with 5 bases of the junction left unmatched. CDR1 and CDR2 (germline): MNHNS, SASEGT. CDR3 length equals 15 residues. CDR3 protein: CASRPGLASTGELFF. CDR3 bases: TGTGCCAGCAGGCCGGGACTAGCGAGCACCGGGGAGCTGTTTTTT.

The V and J genes are TRBV5-6 and TRBJ1-4, with D possibly being TRBD1 (5 bases). This CDR3 is 16 amino acids long. The germline V gene has CDR1 SGHDT and CDR2 YYEEEE. V was trimmed by 4 bases and J by 2 bases, leaving 15 bases between them. The CDR3 is CASSLDKGRTNEKLFF. In nucleotides, the CDR3 is TGTGCCAGCAGCCTTGACAAGGGGAGGACTAATGAAAAACTGTTTTTT.